What follows are 14 T cell receptor beta chains derived from one specimen sequenced in a study of blood T cell repertoires in COVID-19. Libraries were prepared by immunoSEQ multiplex PCR; TCRdb keeps only in-frame clonotypes and omits some of them. The repertoire holds about 73,000 clones, with about 74% as singletons. The material sequenced was peripheral blood. The origin of the receptors is a man aged 65-85 years with COVID-19, enrolled during active disease.

The rearrangement joins TRBV7-2 to TRBJ1-4; D uncertain. V was clipped by 4 bases and J by 8 bases, with 14 bases between them. Germline V gene lookup returns CDR1 SGHTA and CDR2 FQGNSA. The CDR3 is 14 residues long. Here the CDR3 DNA reads TGTGCCAGCAGCTCCCAAATGGACTGGGAAAAACTGTTTTTT. It specifies CASSSQMDWEKLFF.

This chain connects TRBV15 to TRBJ2-3, with D unclear. CDR3 size: 12 residues. The germline V gene encodes CDR1 LNHNV and CDR2 YYDKDF (reference sequence). V was clipped by 0 bases and J by 10 bases, with 8 bases between them. CDR3 loop: CATSREGEAQYF. The CDR3 DNA sequence: TGTGCCACCAGCAGAGAGGGTGAGGCGCAGTATTTT.

The chain links TRBV27 to TRBJ1-1; no clear D gene. V was pared by 2 bases and J by 4 bases, with 14 bases between. Germline V lookup: CDR1 MNHEY, CDR2 SMNVEV (reference sequence). The CDR3 consists of 15 residues. CDR3 sequence (DNA): TGTGCCAGCAGTTTACGGGGTTCGTTGGGCACTGAAGCTTTCTTT. Protein sequence: CASSLRGSLGTEAFF.

This chain uses TRBV12-5 with TRBJ1-1, with a possible D match to TRBD1 (6 bases). The germline V gene has CDR1 LGHNT and CDR2 FRNRAP. This CDR3 comprises 13 residues. With 3 bases removed from V and 1 base from J, the gap between germline ends came to 6 bases. CDR3 in amino acids: CASGLQGNTEAFF. Here the CDR3 DNA reads TGTGCTAGTGGTTTACAGGGGAACACTGAAGCTTTCTTT. Looking up the rest from reference TRBV12-5 and TRBJ1-1 gives the full variable domain: DARVTQTPRHKVTEMGQEVTMRCQPILGHNTVFWYRQTMMQGLELLAYFRNRAPLDDSGMPKDRFSAEMPDATLATLKIQPSEPRDSAVYFCASGLQGNTEAFFGQGTRLTVV.

The gene calls are TRBV29-1 and TRBJ1-2; 7 bases fit TRBD1. The V gene end was trimmed by 2 bases and the J gene end by 7 bases; junction bases not matched to a gene: 13. Germline CDR1 is SQVTM and CDR2 is ANQGSEA. This CDR3 has 15 residues. Written as DNA, the CDR3 is TGCAGCGTTGAATACCCAGGGGGGCTTGTGAGTGGCTACACCTTC. It specifies CSVEYPGGLVSGYTF.

The gene calls are TRBV28 and TRBJ2-7; TRBD1 aligns across 8 bases. V lost 6 bases to trimming and J lost 3 bases; unmatched junction nucleotides: 16. Germline V CDR1 and CDR2: MDHEN, SYDVKM. This CDR3 is built from 17 residues. The DNA of the CDR3 is TGTGCCAGCAGCCGTCAGGGGGCCAGGGGGAAAATCTACGAGCAGTACTTC. Amino acid sequence: CASSRQGARGKIYEQYF.

This clone occurred a few times. The chain has TRBV9 and TRBJ2-5; weak D call: TRBD2 (5 bases). V was trimmed by 4 bases and J by 2 bases, leaving 9 bases between them. The CDR3 is 13 residues long. The germline V gene encodes CDR1 SGDLS and CDR2 YYNGEE. CDR3 protein: CASSRGFQETQYF. The CDR3 nucleotides are TGTGCCAGCAGCCGGGGATTTCAAGAGACCCAGTACTTC.

J is TRBJ2-7 and V is TRBV5-1; 14 bases align to TRBD2. There are 17 residues in the CDR3. With 4 bases clipped from V and 4 bases from J, the junction kept 10 bases outside the gene matches. From germline, CDR1 is SGHRS and CDR2 YFSETQ. Here the CDR3 reads CASSRPGLAGGRYEQYF. For the CDR3, the DNA is TGCGCCAGCAGCCGCCCCGGACTAGCGGGAGGCAGGTACGAGCAGTACTTC.

The genes are TRBV30 and TRBJ2-1, with 9 bases fitting TRBD2. Germline V lookup: CDR1 GTSNPN, CDR2 SVGIG (reference sequence). The CDR3 length is 14 residues. V lost 3 bases to trimming and J lost 8 bases; unmatched junction nucleotides: 8. The CDR3 protein is CAWSEGLAGDEQFF. The CDR3, as DNA: TGTGCCTGGAGCGAGGGACTAGCCGGGGATGAGCAGTTCTTC.

This clone occurred once. The CDR3 DNA is TGTGCCAGCAGCCCGACAGGGGGTGGGGCAGATACGCAGTATTTT. It translates to CASSPTGGGADTQYF. The chain combines TRBV7-8 with TRBJ2-3; 9 bases align to TRBD1. Germline V gene lookup returns CDR1 SGHVS and CDR2 FQNEAQ. CDR3 length: 15 amino acids. Germline trimming cut 5 bases from V and 4 bases from J; bases unmatched to any gene: 7.

This clone appeared a few times. The chain recombines TRBV30 with TRBJ1-3, with no clear D. This CDR3 comprises 12 residues. V lost 5 bases, J lost 0 bases, and 5 bases lay in between. Looked up from germline, CDR1 is GTSNPN and CDR2 is SVGIG (reference sequence). The CDR3 is CAWSGSGNTIYF. The CDR3 DNA reads TGTGCCTGGTCGGGCTCTGGAAACACCATATATTTT.

This chain connects TRBV14 to TRBJ1-3, with a weak D call TRBD1 (6 bases). The length of the CDR3 is 17 residues. The V end was cut by 1 base, the J end by 0 bases, with 13 bases between. Germline V lookup: CDR1 SGHDN, CDR2 FVKESK. Here the CDR3 reads CASSQALDRPSGNTIYF. Written as DNA, the CDR3 is TGTGCCAGCAGCCAAGCATTGGACAGACCCTCTGGAAACACCATATATTTT.

The genes are TRBV9 and TRBJ2-3; 9 nucleotides match TRBD2. With 6 bases clipped from V and 0 bases from J, the junction kept 5 bases outside the gene matches. Germline V gives CDR1 SGDLS, CDR2 YYNGEE. CDR3 length: 15 residues. This CDR3 reads CASTQTSGSTDTQYF. DNA of the CDR3: TGTGCCAGCACTCAGACTAGCGGTAGCACAGATACGCAGTATTTT. Filled out from reference TRBV9 and TRBJ2-3, the complete variable domain reads DSGVTQTPKHLITATGQRVTLRCSPRSGDLSVYWYQQSLDQGLQFLIQYYNGEERAKGNILERFSAQQFPDLHSELNLSSLELGDSALYFCASTQTSGSTDTQYFGPGTRLTVL.

This chain links TRBV7-2 with TRBJ2-1, with 9 positions matching TRBD2. The CDR3 spans 15 residues. CDR1 SGHTA and CDR2 FQGNSA come from the germline V gene. The V and J ends lost 4 bases and 4 bases, in that order; junction bases with no gene match: 5. The CDR3 DNA reads as TGTGCCAGCAGCTCTAGCGGGGAATTTTACAATGAGCAGTTCTTC. Amino acid sequence: CASSSSGEFYNEQFF.